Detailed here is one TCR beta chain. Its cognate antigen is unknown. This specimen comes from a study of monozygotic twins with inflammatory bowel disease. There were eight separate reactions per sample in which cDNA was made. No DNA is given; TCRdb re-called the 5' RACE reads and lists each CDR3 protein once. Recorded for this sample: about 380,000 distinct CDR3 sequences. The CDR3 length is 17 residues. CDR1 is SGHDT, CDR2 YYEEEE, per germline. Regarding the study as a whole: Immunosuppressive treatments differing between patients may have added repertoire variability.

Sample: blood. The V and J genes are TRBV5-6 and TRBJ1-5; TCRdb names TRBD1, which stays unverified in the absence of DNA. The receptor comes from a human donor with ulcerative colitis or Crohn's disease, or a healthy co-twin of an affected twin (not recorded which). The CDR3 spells CASTRQGAFYSNQPQHF.